The 5 T cell receptor beta chains presented below share a single source sample, sequenced in a study of early T cells in non-severe SARS-CoV-2 infection. Each CDR3 protein is one row after TCRdb ran MiXCR on the 5' RACE reads. The table has around 70,000 distinct CDR3 sequences, around 9.9% seen once; the top ten hold 5.5% to 7%. What was sequenced was whole blood. The origin of the receptors is an adult who was a healthcare worker with PCR-confirmed SARS-CoV-2 infection or an uninfected control (not recorded which).

This clonotype was counted at least ten times. The gene calls are TRBV28 and TRBJ2-7; 7 bases line up with TRBD2. The V segment lost 6 bases and the J segment 0 bases; nucleotides outside the gene matches: 8. The germline CDR1 and CDR2 sequences are MDHEN and SYDVKM. The CDR3 covers 15 residues. The CDR3 protein is CASSLPSGLSYEQYF. The CDR3 coding sequence is TGTGCCAGCAGCCTACCTAGCGGTCTCTCCTACGAGCAGTACTTC.

This clonotype occurred many times. The rearrangement joins TRBV7-6 to TRBJ2-5; tentative D call: TRBD2 (5 bases). CDR1 SGHVS and CDR2 FNYEAQ come from the germline V gene. CDR3 length: 12 amino acids. V lost 5 bases to trimming and J lost 3 bases, with 7 bases between them. The CDR3 nucleotides read TGTGCCAGCAGCCGGACTGAAGAGACCCAGTACTTC. Its protein product is CASSRTEETQYF.

J is TRBJ1-1 and V is TRBV28; D unresolved. Trimming left V 2 bases short and J 4 bases short, with 14 bases between. Germline loops: CDR1 MDHEN, CDR2 SYDVKM. The CDR3 loop spans 15 amino acids. Here the CDR3 DNA reads TGTGCCAGCAGTTTAAAGGGTTGGGGTAGCACTGAAGCTTTCTTT. It translates to CASSLKGWGSTEAFF.

This chain connects TRBV18 to TRBJ2-7; tentative D call: TRBD2 (5 bases). Per germline, CDR1 KGHSH and CDR2 LQKENI. The V and J ends lost 7 bases and 6 bases respectively, with 16 bases between them. The CDR3 has 13 residues. CDR3 DNA: TGTGCCAGCTTCACCGGAGGTTTCCCCGAGCAGTACTTC. Protein product: CASFTGGFPEQYF.

This clonotype was detected a few times. CDR3: CATGLAGAGQFF. The CDR3 DNA sequence: TGTGCCACCGGACTAGCGGGGGCCGGGCAGTTCTTC. V and J are TRBV6-5 and TRBJ2-1, with 13 bases fitting TRBD2. There are 12 residues in the CDR3. Germline CDR1 and CDR2: MNHEY and SVGAGI. V trimming: 10 bases; J trimming: 12 bases; junction bases outside the gene matches: 6.